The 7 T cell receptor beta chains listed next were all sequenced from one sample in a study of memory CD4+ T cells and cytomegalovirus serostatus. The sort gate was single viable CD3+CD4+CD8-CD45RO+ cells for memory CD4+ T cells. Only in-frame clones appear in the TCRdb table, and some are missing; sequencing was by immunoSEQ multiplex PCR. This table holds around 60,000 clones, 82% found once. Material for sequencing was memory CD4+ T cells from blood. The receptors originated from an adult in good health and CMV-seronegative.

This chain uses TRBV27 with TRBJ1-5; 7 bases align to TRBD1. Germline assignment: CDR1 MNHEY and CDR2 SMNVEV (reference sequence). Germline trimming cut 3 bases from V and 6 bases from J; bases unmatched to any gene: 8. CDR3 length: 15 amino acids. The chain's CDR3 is CASSFDRDALQPQHF. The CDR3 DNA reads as TGTGCCAGCAGTTTCGACAGGGATGCTCTTCAGCCCCAGCATTTT.

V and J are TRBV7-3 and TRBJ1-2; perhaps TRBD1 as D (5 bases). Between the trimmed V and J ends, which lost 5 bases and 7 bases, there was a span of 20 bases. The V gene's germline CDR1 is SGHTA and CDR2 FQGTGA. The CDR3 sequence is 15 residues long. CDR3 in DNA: TGTGCCAGCAGCCAATCCGGGATCGGGGGTGGTGGCTACACCTTC. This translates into CASSQSGIGGGGYTF.

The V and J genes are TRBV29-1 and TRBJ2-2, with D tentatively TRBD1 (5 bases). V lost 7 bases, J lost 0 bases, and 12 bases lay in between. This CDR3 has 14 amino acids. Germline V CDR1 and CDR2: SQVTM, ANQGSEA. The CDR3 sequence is CSGTQDSNTGELFF. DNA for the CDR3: TGCAGCGGTACACAGGATTCGAACACCGGGGAGCTGTTTTTT.

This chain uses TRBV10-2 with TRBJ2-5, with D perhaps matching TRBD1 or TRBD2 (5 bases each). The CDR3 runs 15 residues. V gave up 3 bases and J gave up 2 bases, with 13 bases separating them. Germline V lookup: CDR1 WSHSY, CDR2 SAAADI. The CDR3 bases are TGCGCCAGCAGTGATTACGGGACGCCTCAAGAGACCCAGTACTTC. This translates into CASSDYGTPQETQYF.

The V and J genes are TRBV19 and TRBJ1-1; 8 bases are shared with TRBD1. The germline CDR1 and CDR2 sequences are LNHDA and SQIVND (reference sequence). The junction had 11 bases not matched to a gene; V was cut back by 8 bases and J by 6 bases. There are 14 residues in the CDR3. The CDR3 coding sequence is TGTGCCAGTGGGCCTCAGGGGGCGCTCTCTGAAGCTTTCTTT. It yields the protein CASGPQGALSEAFF.

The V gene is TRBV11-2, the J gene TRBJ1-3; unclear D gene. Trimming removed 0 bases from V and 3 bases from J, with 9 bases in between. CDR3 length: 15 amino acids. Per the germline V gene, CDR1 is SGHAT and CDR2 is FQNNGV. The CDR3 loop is CASSLDASFGNTIYF. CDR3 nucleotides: TGTGCCAGCAGCTTAGATGCAAGTTTTGGAAACACCATATATTTT.

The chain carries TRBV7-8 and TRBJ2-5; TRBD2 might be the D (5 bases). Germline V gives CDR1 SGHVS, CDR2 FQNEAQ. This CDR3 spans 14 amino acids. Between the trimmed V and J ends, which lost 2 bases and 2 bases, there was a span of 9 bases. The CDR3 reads CASSLSGIQETQYF. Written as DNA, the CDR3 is TGTGCCAGCAGCTTATCGGGGATTCAAGAGACCCAGTACTTC.